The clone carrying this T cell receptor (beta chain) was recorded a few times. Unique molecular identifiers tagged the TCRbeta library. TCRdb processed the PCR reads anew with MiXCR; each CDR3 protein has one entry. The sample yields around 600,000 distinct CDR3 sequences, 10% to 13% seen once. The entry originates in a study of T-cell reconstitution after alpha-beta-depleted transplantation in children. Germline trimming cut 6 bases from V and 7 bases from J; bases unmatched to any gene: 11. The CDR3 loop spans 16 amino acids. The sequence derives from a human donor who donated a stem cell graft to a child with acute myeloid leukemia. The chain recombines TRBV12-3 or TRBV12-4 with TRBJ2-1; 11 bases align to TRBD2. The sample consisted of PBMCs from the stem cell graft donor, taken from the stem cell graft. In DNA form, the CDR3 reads TGTGCCAGCAGCCCTATCACTAGCGGGAGTCAAAATGAGCAGTTCTTC. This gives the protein CASSPITSGSQNEQFF.